This TCR beta chain was sequenced during a study of shared clonotypes between healthy human individuals. In this sample, this clone turned up a few times. Clones were sequenced by immunoSEQ multiplex PCR, and TCRdb holds only the in-frame ones, with some missing. The sample contains millions of clones, approximately 90% of which appear only once. V shed 6 bases, J shed 3 bases, and the junction held 5 bases outside the gene matches. Per germline, CDR1 MNHEY and CDR2 SVGAGI. The CDR3 runs 14 residues. The sample consisted of naive CD4+ T cells sorted from blood. Subset noted: CD45RA+ positively selected. This sequence joins TRBV6-5 and TRBJ2-7; 10 bases map to TRBD1. The TCR was taken from a man younger than 35 in good health. The CDR3 nucleotides are TGTGCCAGCAGACCCCGGGACAGGGGCTACGAGCAGTACTTC. This translates into CASRPRDRGYEQYF.